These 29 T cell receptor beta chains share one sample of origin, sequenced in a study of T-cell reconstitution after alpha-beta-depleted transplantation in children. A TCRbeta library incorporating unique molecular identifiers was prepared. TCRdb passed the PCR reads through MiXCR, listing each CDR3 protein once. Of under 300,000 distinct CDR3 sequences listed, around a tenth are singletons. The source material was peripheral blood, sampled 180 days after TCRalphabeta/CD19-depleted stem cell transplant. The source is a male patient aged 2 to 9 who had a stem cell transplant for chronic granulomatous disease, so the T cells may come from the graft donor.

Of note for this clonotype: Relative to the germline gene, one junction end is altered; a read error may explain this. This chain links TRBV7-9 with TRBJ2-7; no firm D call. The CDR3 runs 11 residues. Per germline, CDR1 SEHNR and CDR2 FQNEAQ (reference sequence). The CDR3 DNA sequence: TGTCCCAGCAGCCCAGCCTACGAGCAGTACTTC. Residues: CPSSPAYEQYF.

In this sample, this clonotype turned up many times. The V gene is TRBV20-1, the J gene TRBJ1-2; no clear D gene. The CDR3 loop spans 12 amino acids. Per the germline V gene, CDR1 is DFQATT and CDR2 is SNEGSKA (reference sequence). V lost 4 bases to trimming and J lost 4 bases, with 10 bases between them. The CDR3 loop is CSAKTTPYGYTF. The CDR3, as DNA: TGCAGTGCTAAGACAACCCCCTATGGCTACACCTTC.

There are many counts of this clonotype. For the CDR3, the DNA is TGTGCCAGCAGTCCCGGGGGGTCAAATCAGCCCCAGCATTTT. It yields the protein CASSPGGSNQPQHF. The chain links TRBV12-3 or TRBV12-4 to TRBJ1-5, with D possibly being TRBD1 (5 bases). Trimming left V 5 bases short and J 4 bases short, with 12 bases between. This CDR3 spans 14 amino acids.

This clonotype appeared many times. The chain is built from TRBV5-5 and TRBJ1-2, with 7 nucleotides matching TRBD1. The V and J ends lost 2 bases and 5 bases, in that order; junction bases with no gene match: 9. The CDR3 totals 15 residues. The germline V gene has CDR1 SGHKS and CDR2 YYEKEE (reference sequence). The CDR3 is CASSFTPDRSYGYTF. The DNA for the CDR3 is TGTGCCAGCAGCTTCACTCCGGACAGGAGTTATGGCTACACCTTC.

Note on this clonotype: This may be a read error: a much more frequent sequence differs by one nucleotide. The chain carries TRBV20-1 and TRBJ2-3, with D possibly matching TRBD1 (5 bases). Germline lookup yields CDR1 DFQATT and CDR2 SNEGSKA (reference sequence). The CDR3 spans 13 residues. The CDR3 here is CSASVSSTGTQYF. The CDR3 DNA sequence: TGCAGTGCTAGTGTCTCCTCCACAGGTACGCAGTATTTT.

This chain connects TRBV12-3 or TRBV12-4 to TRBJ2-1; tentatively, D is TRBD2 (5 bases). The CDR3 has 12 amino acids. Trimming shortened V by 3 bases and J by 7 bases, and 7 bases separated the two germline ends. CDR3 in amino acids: CASSFRGNEQFF. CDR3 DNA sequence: TGTGCCAGCAGTTTCAGAGGGAATGAGCAGTTCTTC.

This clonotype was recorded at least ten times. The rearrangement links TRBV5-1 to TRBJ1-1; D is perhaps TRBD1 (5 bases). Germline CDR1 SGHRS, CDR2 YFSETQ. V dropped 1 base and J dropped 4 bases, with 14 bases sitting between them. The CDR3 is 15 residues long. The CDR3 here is CASSLRGRSSTEAFF. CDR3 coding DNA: TGCGCCAGCAGCTTGCGGGGCCGATCGAGCACTGAAGCTTTCTTT.

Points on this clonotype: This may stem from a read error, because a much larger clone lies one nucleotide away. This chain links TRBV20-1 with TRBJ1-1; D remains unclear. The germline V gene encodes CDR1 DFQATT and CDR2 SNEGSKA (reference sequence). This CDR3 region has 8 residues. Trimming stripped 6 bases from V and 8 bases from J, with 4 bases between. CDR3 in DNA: TGCAGTGCACAAGAAGCTTTCTTT. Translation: CSAQEAFF.

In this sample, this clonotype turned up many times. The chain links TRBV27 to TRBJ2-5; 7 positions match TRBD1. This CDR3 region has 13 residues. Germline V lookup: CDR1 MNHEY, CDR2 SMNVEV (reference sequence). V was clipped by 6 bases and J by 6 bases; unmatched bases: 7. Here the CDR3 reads CASSRQGEQTQYF. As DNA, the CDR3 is TGTGCCAGCAGCCGACAGGGAGAGCAGACCCAGTACTTC.

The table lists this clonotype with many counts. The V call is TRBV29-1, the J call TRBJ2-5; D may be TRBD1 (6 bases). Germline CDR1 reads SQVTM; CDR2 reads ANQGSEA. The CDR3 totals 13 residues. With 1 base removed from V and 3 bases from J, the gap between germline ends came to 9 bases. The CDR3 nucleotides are TGCAGCGTTGAAGGTCACAGGGAAGAGACCCAGTACTTC. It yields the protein CSVEGHREETQYF.

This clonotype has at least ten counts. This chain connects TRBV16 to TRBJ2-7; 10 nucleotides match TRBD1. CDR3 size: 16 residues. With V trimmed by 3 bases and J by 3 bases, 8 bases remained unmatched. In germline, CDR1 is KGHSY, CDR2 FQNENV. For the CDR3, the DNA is TGTGCCAGCAGCCACCTAATGACAGGGGGCAACTACGAGCAGTACTTC. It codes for CASSHLMTGGNYEQYF.

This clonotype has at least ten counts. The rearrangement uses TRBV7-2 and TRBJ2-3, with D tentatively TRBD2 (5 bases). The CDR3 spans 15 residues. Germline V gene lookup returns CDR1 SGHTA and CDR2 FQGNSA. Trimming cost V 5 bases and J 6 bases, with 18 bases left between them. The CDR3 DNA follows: TGTGCCAGCAGCCCCACGGGGTGGGGATCCGATACGCAGTATTTT. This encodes CASSPTGWGSDTQYF.

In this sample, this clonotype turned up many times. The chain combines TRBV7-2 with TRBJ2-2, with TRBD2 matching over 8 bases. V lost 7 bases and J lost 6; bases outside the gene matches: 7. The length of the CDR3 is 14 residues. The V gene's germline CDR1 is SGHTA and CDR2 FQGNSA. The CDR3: CASKPGGPAGELFF. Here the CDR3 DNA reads TGTGCCAGCAAACCGGGGGGGCCGGCCGGGGAGCTGTTTTTT.

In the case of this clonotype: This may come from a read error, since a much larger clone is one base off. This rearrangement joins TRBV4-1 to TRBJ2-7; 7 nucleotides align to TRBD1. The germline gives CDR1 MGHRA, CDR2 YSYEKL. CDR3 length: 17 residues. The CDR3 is CASRQDRGTALPYEQYF. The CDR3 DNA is TGCGCCAGCAGGCAAGATCGTGGGACAGCCCTCCCCTACGAGCAGTACTTC.

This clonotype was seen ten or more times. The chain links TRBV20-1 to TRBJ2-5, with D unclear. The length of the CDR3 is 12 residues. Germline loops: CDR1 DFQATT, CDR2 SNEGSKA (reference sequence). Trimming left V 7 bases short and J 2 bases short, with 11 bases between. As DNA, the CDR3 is TGCAGTGGTCCAGGCTCACAAGAGACCCAGTACTTC. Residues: CSGPGSQETQYF.

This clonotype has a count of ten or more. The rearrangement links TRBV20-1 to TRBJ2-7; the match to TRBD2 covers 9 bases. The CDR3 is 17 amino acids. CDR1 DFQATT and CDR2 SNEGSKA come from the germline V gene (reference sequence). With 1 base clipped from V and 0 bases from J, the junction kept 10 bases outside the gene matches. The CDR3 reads CSARAYQTSGSSYEQYF. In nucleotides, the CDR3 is TGCAGTGCTAGAGCCTATCAGACTAGCGGTAGCTCCTACGAGCAGTACTTC.

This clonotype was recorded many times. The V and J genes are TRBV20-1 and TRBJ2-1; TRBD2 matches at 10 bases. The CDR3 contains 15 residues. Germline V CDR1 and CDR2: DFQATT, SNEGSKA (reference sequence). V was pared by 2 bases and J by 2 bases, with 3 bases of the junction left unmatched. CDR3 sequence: CSARSGLAAYNEQFF. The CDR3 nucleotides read TGCAGTGCTAGATCAGGACTAGCGGCCTACAATGAGCAGTTCTTC.

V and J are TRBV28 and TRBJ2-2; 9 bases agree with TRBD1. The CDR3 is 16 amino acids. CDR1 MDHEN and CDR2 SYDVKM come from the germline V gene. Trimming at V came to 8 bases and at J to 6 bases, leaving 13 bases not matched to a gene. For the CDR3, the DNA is TGTGCCAGCGTTCGGGATGGGACAGGGCGGTCCGGGGAGCTGTTTTTT. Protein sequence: CASVRDGTGRSGELFF.

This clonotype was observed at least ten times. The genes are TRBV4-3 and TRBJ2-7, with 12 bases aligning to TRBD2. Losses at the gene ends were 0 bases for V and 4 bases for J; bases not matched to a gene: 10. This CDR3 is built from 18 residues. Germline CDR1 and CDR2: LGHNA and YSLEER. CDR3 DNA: TGCGCCAGCAGCCAAGACCTGCCTAGCGGGGGGGCCGTATACGAGCAGTACTTC. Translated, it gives CASSQDLPSGGAVYEQYF.

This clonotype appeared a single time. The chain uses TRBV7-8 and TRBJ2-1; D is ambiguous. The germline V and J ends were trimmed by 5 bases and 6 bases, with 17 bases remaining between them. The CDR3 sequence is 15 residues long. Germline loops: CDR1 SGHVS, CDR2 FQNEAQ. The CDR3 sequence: CASSNSRIAINEQFF. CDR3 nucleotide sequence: TGTGCCAGCAGCAACTCTAGGATTGCAATCAATGAGCAGTTCTTC.

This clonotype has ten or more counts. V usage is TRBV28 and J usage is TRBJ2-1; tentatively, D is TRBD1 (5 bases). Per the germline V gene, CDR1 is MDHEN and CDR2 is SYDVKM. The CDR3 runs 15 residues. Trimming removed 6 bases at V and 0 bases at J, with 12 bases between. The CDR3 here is CASRNGHFSYNEQFF. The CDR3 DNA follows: TGTGCCAGCAGGAACGGACATTTCTCCTACAATGAGCAGTTCTTC. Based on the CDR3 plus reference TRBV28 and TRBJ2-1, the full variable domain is DVKVTQSSRYLVKRTGEKVFLECVQDMDHENMFWYRQDPGLGLRLIYFSYDVKMKEKGDIPEGYSVSREKKERFSLILESASTNQTSMYLCASRNGHFSYNEQFFGPGTRLTVL.

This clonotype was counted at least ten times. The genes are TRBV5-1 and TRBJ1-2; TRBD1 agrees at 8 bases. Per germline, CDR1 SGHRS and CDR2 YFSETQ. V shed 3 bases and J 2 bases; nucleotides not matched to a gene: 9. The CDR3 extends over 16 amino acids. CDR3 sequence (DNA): TGCGCCAGCAGCTCGCCCGGGCAGGGGGCAAACTATGGCTACACCTTC. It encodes CASSSPGQGANYGYTF.

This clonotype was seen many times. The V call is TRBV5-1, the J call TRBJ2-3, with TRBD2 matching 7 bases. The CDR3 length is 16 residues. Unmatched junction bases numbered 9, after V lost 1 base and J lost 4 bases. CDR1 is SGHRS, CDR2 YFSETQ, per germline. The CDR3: CASSLQLGRLADTQYF. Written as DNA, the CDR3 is TGCGCCAGCAGCTTGCAGCTCGGGAGGCTAGCAGATACGCAGTATTTT.

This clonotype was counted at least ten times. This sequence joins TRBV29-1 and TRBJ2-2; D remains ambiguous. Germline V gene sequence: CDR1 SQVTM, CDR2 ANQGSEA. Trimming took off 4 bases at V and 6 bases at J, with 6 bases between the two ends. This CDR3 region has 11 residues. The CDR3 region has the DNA TGCAGCGTTGCGGGTCCCGGGGAGCTGTTTTTT. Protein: CSVAGPGELFF.

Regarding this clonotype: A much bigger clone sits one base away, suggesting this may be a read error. As DNA, the CDR3 is TGTGCCAGCAACCAAGATCTCAGTCGGGAGCAGTACTTC. This codes for CASNQDLSREQYF. The V and J genes are TRBV4-2 and TRBJ2-7; no firm D call. This CDR3 comprises 13 residues. Looked up from germline, CDR1 is LGHNA and CDR2 is YNFKEQ.

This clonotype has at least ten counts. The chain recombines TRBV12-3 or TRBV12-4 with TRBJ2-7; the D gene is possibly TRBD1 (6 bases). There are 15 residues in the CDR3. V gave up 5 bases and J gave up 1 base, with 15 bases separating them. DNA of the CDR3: TGTGCCAGCAGTGTCTGGACAGCACTTTCCTACGAGCAGTACTTC. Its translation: CASSVWTALSYEQYF.

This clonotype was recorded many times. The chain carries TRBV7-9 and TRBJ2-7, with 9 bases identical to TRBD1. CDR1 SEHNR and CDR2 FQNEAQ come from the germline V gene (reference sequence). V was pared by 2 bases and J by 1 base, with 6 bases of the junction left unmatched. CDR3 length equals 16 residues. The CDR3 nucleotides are TGTGCCAGCAGCTTACCGGGACAGGGTGAATCCTACGAGCAGTACTTC. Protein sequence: CASSLPGQGESYEQYF.

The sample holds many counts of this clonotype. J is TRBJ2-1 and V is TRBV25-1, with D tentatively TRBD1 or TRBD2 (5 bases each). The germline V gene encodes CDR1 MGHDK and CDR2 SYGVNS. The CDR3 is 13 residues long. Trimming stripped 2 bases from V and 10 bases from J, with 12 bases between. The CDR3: CASSEMGPKEQFF. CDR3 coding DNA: TGTGCCAGCAGTGAAATGGGACCAAAGGAGCAGTTCTTC. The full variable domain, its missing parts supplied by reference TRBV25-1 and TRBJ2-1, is EADIYQTPRYLVIGTGKKITLECSQTMGHDKMYWYQQDPGMELHLIHYSYGVNSTEKGDLSSESTVSRIRTEHFPLTLESARPSHTSQYLCASSEMGPKEQFFGPGTRLTVL.

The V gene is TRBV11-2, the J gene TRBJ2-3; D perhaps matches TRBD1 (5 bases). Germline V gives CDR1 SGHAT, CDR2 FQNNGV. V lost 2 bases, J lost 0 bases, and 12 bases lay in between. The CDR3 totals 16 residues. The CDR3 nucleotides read TGTGCCAGCAGCTTAAATACGGCAGGGAGCACAGATACGCAGTATTTT. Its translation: CASSLNTAGSTDTQYF.